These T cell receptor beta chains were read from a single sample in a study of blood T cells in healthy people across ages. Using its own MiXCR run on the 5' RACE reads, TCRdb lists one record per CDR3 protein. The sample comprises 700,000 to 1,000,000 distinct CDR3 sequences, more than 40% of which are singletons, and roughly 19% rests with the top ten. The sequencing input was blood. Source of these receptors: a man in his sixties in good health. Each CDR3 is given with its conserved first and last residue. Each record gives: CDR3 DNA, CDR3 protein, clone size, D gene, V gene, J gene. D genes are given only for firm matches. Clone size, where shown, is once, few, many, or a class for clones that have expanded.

CDR3 DNA: TGTGCCAGCACGATACAGGGGGCCCCCTACGAGCAGTACTTC
CDR3 protein: CASTIQGAPYEQYF
clone size: .
D gene: TRBD1
V gene: TRBV6-4
J gene: TRBJ2-7

CDR3 DNA: TGTGCCAGCAGTCCAGGAGGAAGCACCTCCTACAATGAGCAGTTCTTC
CDR3 protein: CASSPGGSTSYNEQFF
clone size: few
D gene: .
V gene: TRBV12-3/TRBV12-4
J gene: TRBJ2-1

CDR3 DNA: TGTGCCAGCAGCTTGGGGGGTTATAGTGAGCAGTTCTTC
CDR3 protein: CASSLGGYSEQFF
clone size: .
D gene: .
V gene: TRBV5-6
J gene: TRBJ2-1

CDR3 DNA: TGTGCCAGCAGCTTAGGAAGCGGGGCCCACGAGCAGTACTTC
CDR3 protein: CASSLGSGAHEQYF
clone size: few
D gene: TRBD2
V gene: TRBV7-2
J gene: TRBJ2-7

CDR3 DNA: TGTGCCATCAGTGGACCCGGGATCTACGAGCAGTACTTC
CDR3 protein: CAISGPGIYEQYF
clone size: .
D gene: .
V gene: TRBV10-3
J gene: TRBJ2-7

CDR3 DNA: TGTGCCAGCAGCGTGGGGGACAGGGATGGCTACACCTTC
CDR3 protein: CASSVGDRDGYTF
clone size: few
D gene: TRBD1
V gene: TRBV5-8
J gene: TRBJ1-2

CDR3 DNA: TGCAGTGCTAGAAGGGCAGACAAAACCTACGAGCAGTACTTC
CDR3 protein: CSARRADKTYEQYF
clone size: .
D gene: .
V gene: TRBV20-1
J gene: TRBJ2-7

CDR3 DNA: TGTGCCAGCAGCCAGGATAGCGGGGGGGCGAGTGGTGAGCAGTTCTTC
CDR3 protein: CASSQDSGGASGEQFF
clone size: .
D gene: TRBD2
V gene: TRBV7-2
J gene: TRBJ2-1

CDR3 DNA: TGTGCCAGCAGCCCACGGGGGGATAGCACAGATACGCAGTATTTT
CDR3 protein: CASSPRGDSTDTQYF
clone size: many
D gene: TRBD2
V gene: TRBV2
J gene: TRBJ2-3

CDR3 DNA: TGTGCCAGCAGTTTACCGGCATCCTACGAGCAGTACTTC
CDR3 protein: CASSLPASYEQYF
clone size: .
D gene: .
V gene: TRBV28
J gene: TRBJ2-7

CDR3 DNA: TGTGCCAGCAGCTTTTGGCAGTATAATTCACCCCTCCACTTT
CDR3 protein: CASSFWQYNSPLHF
clone size: .
D gene: .
V gene: TRBV5-6
J gene: TRBJ1-6

CDR3 DNA: TGTGCCAGCAGTGAGACTAGCGGGGGGACACAAGAGACCCAGTACTTC
CDR3 protein: CASSETSGGTQETQYF
clone size: few
D gene: TRBD2
V gene: TRBV6-1
J gene: TRBJ2-5

CDR3 DNA: TGTGCCAGCAGCTTAGCGGGACTAGCGAGTTACGAGCAGTTCTTC
CDR3 protein: CASSLAGLASYEQFF
clone size: .
D gene: TRBD2
V gene: TRBV7-2
J gene: TRBJ2-1

CDR3 DNA: TGTGCCAGCAGCTTAGGAGGGCACACTGAAGCTTTCTTT
CDR3 protein: CASSLGGHTEAFF
clone size: .
D gene: .
V gene: TRBV7-9
J gene: TRBJ1-1

CDR3 DNA: TGTGCCAGTAGTGTGACCACTAGGGGAGGGTCCACAGATACGCAGTATTTT
CDR3 protein: CASSVTTRGGSTDTQYF
clone size: .
D gene: TRBD2
V gene: TRBV19
J gene: TRBJ2-3

CDR3 DNA: TGCGCCAGCAGCCCCGGCCCGGCAGGGACTAATGAAAAACTGTTTTTT
CDR3 protein: CASSPGPAGTNEKLFF
clone size: .
D gene: .
V gene: TRBV5-1
J gene: TRBJ1-4

CDR3 DNA: TGCGCCAGCAGCCAAGAGGGTGTAGGGCGGGAGACCCAGTACTTC
CDR3 protein: CASSQEGVGRETQYF
clone size: .
D gene: .
V gene: TRBV4-1
J gene: TRBJ2-5

CDR3 DNA: TGTGCCACTTCGGGGTCGTATCAGCCCCAGCATTTT
CDR3 protein: CATSGSYQPQHF
clone size: once
D gene: .
V gene: TRBV6-2/TRBV6-3
J gene: TRBJ1-5

CDR3 DNA: TGTGCCAGCAGCCAACAAACAGGGAGCAATCAGCCCCAGCATTTT
CDR3 protein: CASSQQTGSNQPQHF
clone size: .
D gene: .
V gene: TRBV3-1
J gene: TRBJ1-5

CDR3 DNA: TGTGCCATCTGGACAGGGGTGGGCGAGCAGTACTTC
CDR3 protein: CAIWTGVGEQYF
clone size: .
D gene: TRBD1
V gene: TRBV10-3
J gene: TRBJ2-7

CDR3 DNA: TGCGCCAGCAGCCCTGGGACTAGCGGGGGGGCATATGAGCAGTTCTTC
CDR3 protein: CASSPGTSGGAYEQFF
clone size: few
D gene: TRBD2
V gene: TRBV5-1
J gene: TRBJ2-1

CDR3 DNA: TGCGCCAGCAGCCAAGACCTAAGCGGGGCCCTCCAAGAGACCCAGTTCTTC
CDR3 protein: CASSQDLSGALQETQFF
clone size: .
D gene: TRBD2
V gene: TRBV4-1
J gene: TRBJ2-1

CDR3 DNA: TGTGCCAGCAGCCCCTACAGGGAGCCGACTGCGAACAGTGAAGCTTTCTTT
CDR3 protein: CASSPYREPTANSEAFF
clone size: .
D gene: .
V gene: TRBV9
J gene: TRBJ1-1

CDR3 DNA: TGTGCCAGCAGCGTAGAACCCCCGGGACTAGCGGGTTGGAATGAGCAGTTCTTC
CDR3 protein: CASSVEPPGLAGWNEQFF
clone size: few
D gene: TRBD2
V gene: TRBV9
J gene: TRBJ2-1

CDR3 DNA: TGTGCCAGCAGGGACCCCAGCTCTGGGGCCAACGTCCTGACTTTC
CDR3 protein: CASRDPSSGANVLTF
clone size: .
D gene: .
V gene: TRBV6-2/TRBV6-3
J gene: TRBJ2-6

CDR3 DNA: TGTGCCAGCAGTTTGGACACGACCGGCTACGAGCAGTACTTC
CDR3 protein: CASSLDTTGYEQYF
clone size: .
D gene: .
V gene: TRBV12-3/TRBV12-4
J gene: TRBJ2-7

CDR3 DNA: TGTGCCAGCAGCTTAAGAAGGAATACAATGGAGCAGTTCTTC
CDR3 protein: CASSLRRNTMEQFF
clone size: few
D gene: .
V gene: TRBV7-2
J gene: TRBJ2-1

CDR3 DNA: TGCGCCAGCAGCTTCGGACTAGCGGGTTACCAAGAGACCCAGTTCTTC
CDR3 protein: CASSFGLAGYQETQFF
clone size: .
D gene: TRBD2
V gene: TRBV5-1
J gene: TRBJ2-1

CDR3 DNA: TGCGCCAGCAGCTGGGGACAGCGGACTGAAGCTTTCTTT
CDR3 protein: CASSWGQRTEAFF
clone size: .
D gene: TRBD1
V gene: TRBV5-1
J gene: TRBJ1-1

CDR3 DNA: TGCAGCGTTGAAGGGCGGGGCAGGTTCCCCGGGGAGCTGTTTTTT
CDR3 protein: CSVEGRGRFPGELFF
clone size: few
D gene: .
V gene: TRBV29-1
J gene: TRBJ2-2

CDR3 DNA: TGTGCCAGCAAAAAAGCAGGGGATAATTCACCCCTCCACTTT
CDR3 protein: CASKKAGDNSPLHF
clone size: few
D gene: .
V gene: TRBV6-5
J gene: TRBJ1-6

CDR3 DNA: TGTGCCAGCAGTTTAAGGGACCTCCCTAACTATGGCTACACCTTC
CDR3 protein: CASSLRDLPNYGYTF
clone size: .
D gene: .
V gene: TRBV28
J gene: TRBJ1-2

CDR3 DNA: TGTGCCAGCAGTCCCACATGGACGTCTGAAGCTTTCTTT
CDR3 protein: CASSPTWTSEAFF
clone size: .
D gene: .
V gene: TRBV2
J gene: TRBJ1-1

CDR3 DNA: TGTGCCAGCAGCTTGAATCTGGGACTCACCCAAGAGACCCAGTACTTC
CDR3 protein: CASSLNLGLTQETQYF
clone size: once
D gene: .
V gene: TRBV11-3
J gene: TRBJ2-5

CDR3 DNA: TGTGCCAGCAGGCTGAATCAGCCCCAGCATTTT
CDR3 protein: CASRLNQPQHF
clone size: once
D gene: .
V gene: TRBV21-1
J gene: TRBJ1-5

CDR3 DNA: TGTGCCAGCAGTTGGGGGGGGCGGGGGAACACTGAAGCTTTCTTT
CDR3 protein: CASSWGGRGNTEAFF
clone size: few
D gene: .
V gene: TRBV27
J gene: TRBJ1-1

CDR3 DNA: TGTGCCAGCAGTCCTGACAGGGGGTACCCGGTGGACTATCAGCCCCAGCATTTT
CDR3 protein: CASSPDRGYPVDYQPQHF
clone size: .
D gene: TRBD1
V gene: TRBV6-2/TRBV6-3
J gene: TRBJ1-5

CDR3 DNA: TGCAGTGCTAGGGGGACAGAGGGCGTGACCCAGTACTTC
CDR3 protein: CSARGTEGVTQYF
clone size: .
D gene: TRBD1
V gene: TRBV20-1
J gene: TRBJ2-5

CDR3 DNA: TGTGCCAGCAGCGCACAGGGAAGCAATCAGCCCCAGCATTTT
CDR3 protein: CASSAQGSNQPQHF
clone size: .
D gene: .
V gene: TRBV11-2
J gene: TRBJ1-5

CDR3 DNA: TGCGCCAGCAGCCGCCAGGTGGGAGGGGGAATAACAGATACGCAGTATTTT
CDR3 protein: CASSRQVGGGITDTQYF
clone size: .
D gene: .
V gene: TRBV4-3
J gene: TRBJ2-3

CDR3 DNA: TGCAGTGCTCGGACCGGGGGGACTCACACAGATACGCAGTATTTT
CDR3 protein: CSARTGGTHTDTQYF
clone size: .
D gene: TRBD2
V gene: TRBV20-1
J gene: TRBJ2-3

CDR3 DNA: TGTGCCAGCAGCCAGAGCGGGGGGGCAGTTGAGACCCAGTACTTC
CDR3 protein: CASSQSGGAVETQYF
clone size: .
D gene: TRBD2
V gene: TRBV7-2
J gene: TRBJ2-5

CDR3 DNA: TGTGCCAGCAGCCGACTTCAAGAGACGCAGTATTTT
CDR3 protein: CASSRLQETQYF
clone size: many
D gene: .
V gene: TRBV13
J gene: TRBJ2-3

CDR3 DNA: TGTGCCAGCCTCCCGGGGCGGGCCGGGGAGCTGTTTTTT
CDR3 protein: CASLPGRAGELFF
clone size: .
D gene: .
V gene: TRBV11-2
J gene: TRBJ2-2